Sequencing of this TCR beta chain was carried out in a study of shared clonotypes between healthy human individuals. TCRdb's table, derived via immunoSEQ multiplex PCR, lists solely in-frame clones and lacks some. The sample contains some 1,900,000 clones, less than 95% of which appear only once. This clone was counted once. Trimming left V 5 bases short and J 2 bases short, with 17 bases between. The CDR3 spans 15 residues. Germline CDR1 reads SGHRS; CDR2 reads YFSETQ. Positively selected for CCR7, the CD45RO-negative cells used as naive CD8 cells excluded terminally differentiated effector memory CD45RA+ cells.

The chain joins TRBV5-1 to TRBJ2-7, with D maybe TRBD2 (6 bases). This TCR was recovered from a man aged 18 to 35 in good health. The sample taken for sequencing was naive CD8+ T cells sorted from blood. CDR3 sequence (DNA): TGCGCCAGCAGTTTTAACCGGGACTCAACCTACGAGCAGTACTTC. This encodes CASSFNRDSTYEQYF.